Listed here are 22 T cell receptor beta chains from one sample, sequenced in a study of blood T cell repertoires in COVID-19. Some clones are missing from TCRdb's copy, which holds only in-frame ones; the method was immunoSEQ multiplex PCR. The repertoire holds about 400,000 clones, with 85% to 90% as singletons. The sample was peripheral blood. The receptors were gathered from a human donor in a cohort sampled during active COVID-19.

This chain joins TRBV12-3 or TRBV12-4 and TRBJ2-1; D remains unclear. Trimming shortened V by 3 bases and J by 4 bases, and 7 bases separated the two germline ends. This CDR3 contains 13 residues. CDR3 nucleotide sequence: TGTGCCAGCAGTTTGCTACTATACAATGAGCAGTTCTTC. Translating gives CASSLLLYNEQFF.

V and J are TRBV28 and TRBJ2-1; no reliable D call. V lost 4 bases to trimming and J lost 1 base, with 5 bases between them. The CDR3 has 13 amino acids. The germline gives CDR1 MDHEN, CDR2 SYDVKM. The CDR3 nucleotides read TGTGCCAGCAGTTCCTTTTCCTACAATGAGCAGTTCTTC. This translates into CASSSFSYNEQFF.

This chain joins TRBV7-3 and TRBJ2-1; tentatively, D is TRBD1 (5 bases). Trimming removed 2 bases from V and 5 bases from J, with 13 bases in between. This CDR3 is built from 15 residues. Germline CDR1 is SGHTA and CDR2 is FQGTGA. CDR3 protein: CASSLQQGTHNEQFF. CDR3 sequence (DNA): TGTGCCAGCAGCTTACAGCAGGGTACCCACAATGAGCAGTTCTTC.

The chain joins TRBV6-5 to TRBJ2-3, with 9 bases fitting TRBD2. CDR1 is MNHEY and CDR2 is SVGAGI in the germline V gene. The CDR3 covers 14 residues. V lost 6 bases and J lost 14; bases outside the gene matches: 15. The DNA of the CDR3 is TGTGCCAGCAGCCCCGGGGCTAGCGGGACGCCCGGGTATTTT. Encoded protein: CASSPGASGTPGYF.

The chain has TRBV9 and TRBJ1-1, with 7 bases matching TRBD1. Germline V gene lookup returns CDR1 SGDLS and CDR2 YYNGEE. V trimming: 1 base; J trimming: 1 base; junction bases outside the gene matches: 1. The CDR3 extends over 14 amino acids. The DNA of the CDR3 is TGTGCCAGCAGCGTAAGACAGGGGAACACTGAAGCTTTCTTT. Its protein product is CASSVRQGNTEAFF.

The V call is TRBV18, the J call TRBJ2-5; 7 nucleotides agree with TRBD1. The J segment lost 4 bases and the V segment lost 1 base, leaving 0 bases of the junction unmatched. The CDR3 extends over 13 amino acids. Per germline, CDR1 KGHSH and CDR2 LQKENI. The CDR3 spells CASSPRQGETQYF. The CDR3 DNA follows: TGTGCCAGCTCACCACGACAGGGAGAGACCCAGTACTTC. Full variable domain (missing parts from reference TRBV18 and TRBJ2-5): NAGVMQNPRHLVRRRGQEARLRCSPMKGHSHVYWYRQLPEEGLKFMVYLQKENIIDESGMPKERFSAEFPKEGPSILRIQQVVRGDSAAYFCASSPRQGETQYFGPGTRLLVL.

The chain couples TRBV7-9 to TRBJ2-5, with 9 nucleotides matching TRBD2. There are 18 residues in the CDR3. Per the germline V gene, CDR1 is SEHNR and CDR2 is FQNEAQ (reference sequence). With V trimmed by 3 bases and J by 2 bases, 13 bases remained unmatched. For the CDR3, the DNA is TGTGCCAGCAGCTTGGTACAGAGCGGGAGGAGGGGGCAAGAGACCCAGTACTTC. Encoded protein: CASSLVQSGRRGQETQYF.

This clone was observed a handful of times. The chain has TRBV7-9 and TRBJ2-6; weak D call: TRBD2 (5 bases). Trimming left V 3 bases short and J 2 bases short, with 11 bases between. CDR1 SEHNR and CDR2 FQNEAQ come from the germline V gene (reference sequence). This CDR3 has 16 residues. In DNA, the CDR3 is TGTGCCAGCAGCTTCCTTGACGGGGCTGGGGCCAACGTCCTGACTTTC. This translates into CASSFLDGAGANVLTF.

The CDR3 DNA reads as TGTGCCAGCAGTGATAGGGGGAACACTGAAGCTTTCTTT. Encoded protein: CASSDRGNTEAFF. The chain employs TRBV2 and TRBJ1-1, with D possibly matching TRBD1 (5 bases). The germline V and J ends were trimmed by 3 bases and 1 base, with 6 bases remaining between them. Germline V gives CDR1 SNHLY, CDR2 FYNNEI. The CDR3 has 13 amino acids.

J is TRBJ2-5 and V is TRBV12-3 or TRBV12-4, with 8 bases lining up with TRBD1. The CDR3 totals 13 residues. Trimming took 5 bases from V and 3 from J; bases not matched to a gene: 2. In DNA, the CDR3 is TGTGCCAGCAGTCCGGACAGGGAAGAGACCCAGTACTTC. Protein product: CASSPDREETQYF.

This clone was counted once. The V gene is TRBV5-1, the J gene TRBJ2-1; D is ambiguous. This CDR3 is built from 16 residues. V was shortened by 3 bases and J by 2 bases, with 15 bases between the two germline ends. The germline V gene encodes CDR1 SGHRS and CDR2 YFSETQ. In DNA form, the CDR3 reads TGCGCCAGCAGCTGGGTCGAGGCAGAGCCCTACAATGAGCAGTTCTTC. It is translated as CASSWVEAEPYNEQFF.

J is TRBJ2-7 and V is TRBV24-1; a possible D gene is TRBD1 (5 bases). Per the germline V gene, CDR1 is KGHDR and CDR2 is SFDVKD. Trimming took off 0 bases at V and 6 bases at J, with 8 bases between the two ends. There are 13 residues in the CDR3. In nucleotides, the CDR3 is TGTGCCACCAGTGATTTGGGCCAGGGCGAGCAGTACTTC. The encoded protein is CATSDLGQGEQYF.

The CDR3 protein is CASSGGGTGFYEQYF. Here the CDR3 DNA reads TGTGCCTCCTCCGGAGGTGGGACAGGGTTCTACGAGCAGTACTTC. The chain combines TRBV30 with TRBJ2-7; 9 positions match TRBD1. J gave up 3 bases and V 7 bases, and 13 bases lay outside the gene matches. The CDR3 sequence is 15 residues long. Per the germline V gene, CDR1 is GTSNPN and CDR2 is SVGIG (reference sequence).

The gene calls are TRBV5-1 and TRBJ1-2; D uncertain. The germline gives CDR1 SGHRS, CDR2 YFSETQ. V lost 0 bases and J lost 2, with 8 bases in between. The CDR3 runs to 14 residues. This chain's CDR3 is CASSLGSQNYGYTF. The CDR3 DNA reads as TGCGCCAGCAGCTTGGGCTCCCAGAACTATGGCTACACCTTC.

The chain recombines TRBV28 with TRBJ1-3; no reliable D call. The CDR3 spans 16 residues. Trimming took off 7 bases at V and 5 bases at J, with 21 bases between the two ends. Germline CDR1 is MDHEN and CDR2 is SYDVKM. The CDR3 bases are TGTGCCAGCATTTCCGCCGGGAATGGGAAAAGAAACACCATATATTTT. Protein sequence: CASISAGNGKRNTIYF.

This chain joins TRBV7-3 and TRBJ1-2; tentative D call: TRBD1 (5 bases). V lost 2 bases and J 4 bases, leaving 23 bases between the germline ends. In germline, CDR1 is SGHTA, CDR2 FQGTGA. The CDR3 is 18 residues long. The CDR3 bases are TGTGCCAGCAGCTTAGAAACTCCAGGGCCTGGGGCCCTCTATGGCTACACCTTC. It codes for CASSLETPGPGALYGYTF.

This clone was seen more than once but under ten times. The genes are TRBV4-1 and TRBJ2-2, with TRBD1 matching 8 bases. Trimming took 4 bases from V and 4 from J; bases not matched to a gene: 14. Germline CDR1 reads MGHRA; CDR2 reads YSYEKL. This CDR3 region has 18 residues. CDR3 nucleotides: TGCGCCAGCAGCCCCGAAATGACAGGGGAAAGGGTCACCGGGGAGCTGTTTTTT. This codes for CASSPEMTGERVTGELFF.

The chain recombines TRBV7-9 with TRBJ2-7, with 9 bases aligning to TRBD2. Germline assignment: CDR1 SEHNR and CDR2 FQNEAQ (reference sequence). This CDR3 contains 14 residues. V trimming: 1 base; J trimming: 4 bases; junction bases outside the gene matches: 2. The CDR3 here is CASSLGGLAYEQYF. The DNA for the CDR3 is TGTGCCAGCAGCTTAGGGGGACTAGCTTACGAGCAGTACTTC.

The chain links TRBV19 to TRBJ1-1; 7 bases fit TRBD1. Germline-derived CDR1 and CDR2 are LNHDA and SQIVND (reference sequence). The CDR3 spans 15 residues. V shed 8 bases and J 3 bases; nucleotides not matched to a gene: 12. CDR3 sequence: CASRPEQGLDTEAFF. CDR3 coding DNA: TGTGCCAGTCGACCCGAACAGGGGTTGGACACTGAAGCTTTCTTT.

This clone appeared a few times. The chain carries TRBV6-5 and TRBJ2-7; the match to TRBD1 covers 7 bases. In germline, CDR1 is MNHEY, CDR2 SVGAGI. V gave up 6 bases and J gave up 7 bases; unmatched junction bases: 9. The CDR3 is 13 amino acids. CDR3 amino acids: CASRVTGTREQYF. CDR3 sequence (DNA): TGTGCCAGCAGAGTGACAGGGACCCGGGAGCAGTACTTC.

The chain has TRBV7-2 and TRBJ2-7; weak D call: TRBD1 (5 bases). In germline, CDR1 is SGHTA, CDR2 FQGNSA. The CDR3 length is 15 residues. Trimming cost V 4 bases and J 5 bases, with 18 bases left between them. The CDR3 region is CASSYSGQGGDEQYF. CDR3 in DNA: TGTGCCAGCAGCTACTCCGGGCAGGGTGGGGACGAGCAGTACTTC.

The V call is TRBV30, the J call TRBJ1-1, with a tentative D call TRBD1 (6 bases). Trimming took off 4 bases at V and 5 bases at J, with 20 bases between the two ends. CDR3 length: 15 amino acids. Germline lookup yields CDR1 GTSNPN and CDR2 SVGIG (reference sequence). The CDR3 sequence: CAWTQEGGEKTEAFF. The CDR3, as DNA: TGTGCCTGGACTCAAGAGGGGGGGGAGAAGACTGAAGCTTTCTTT.